Below, 13 T cell receptor beta chains from the same sample are listed, as sequenced in a study of shared clonotypes between healthy human individuals. Naive CD8 cells comprised CD45RO-negative, CCR7-positively selected cells, excluding terminally differentiated effector memory CD45RA+ cells. Using immunoSEQ multiplex PCR, the repertoire was profiled, and TCRdb retains in-frame clones only, with some absent. The sample includes about 2 million clones, around 96% of them seen just once. The specimen sequenced was naive CD8+ T cells sorted from blood. These receptors all stem from a man between 18 and 29 years old in good health.

This rearrangement joins TRBV6-6 to TRBJ1-1, with D unclear. The CDR3 is 13 amino acids. Germline V gives CDR1 MNHNY, CDR2 SVGAGI (reference sequence). Trimming left V 5 bases short and J 1 base short, with 8 bases between. The CDR3 DNA follows: TGTGCCAGCAGTGCCCTACAGAACACTGAAGCTTTCTTT. It encodes CASSALQNTEAFF.

This chain links TRBV5-4 with TRBJ2-7, with TRBD1 matching 7 bases. Germline V CDR1 and CDR2: SGHNT, YYREEE (reference sequence). The CDR3 contains 13 residues. V lost 5 bases, J lost 1 base, and 3 bases stayed unmatched. The DNA of the CDR3 is TGTGCCAGCAGTTGGGGACAGTCCTACGAGCAGTACTTC. The encoded protein is CASSWGQSYEQYF.

CDR3 sequence reads: CASRGTGGFTEAFF. CDR3 nucleotides: TGTGCCAGCAGGGGGACAGGGGGCTTCACTGAAGCTTTCTTT. The V gene is TRBV2, the J gene TRBJ1-1; 12 nucleotides agree with TRBD1. The J segment lost 4 bases and the V segment lost 6 bases, leaving 3 bases of the junction unmatched. The CDR3 contains 14 residues. CDR1 and CDR2 from the germline V gene are SNHLY and FYNNEI. Drawing the rest from reference TRBV2 and TRBJ1-1, the complete variable domain is EPEVTQTPSHQVTQMGQEVILRCVPISNHLYFYWYRQILGQKVEFLVSFYNNEISEKSEIFDDQFSVERPDGSNFTLKIRSTKLEDSAMYFCASRGTGGFTEAFFGQGTRLTVV.

The chain recombines TRBV29-1 with TRBJ2-1; tentatively, D is TRBD1 or TRBD2 (5 bases each). V was clipped by 7 bases and J by 5 bases, with 12 bases between them. The CDR3 extends over 12 amino acids. CDR1 SQVTM and CDR2 ANQGSEA come from the germline V gene. CDR3 loop: CSAGDQNNEQFF. CDR3 nucleotides: TGCAGCGCTGGGGACCAGAACAATGAGCAGTTCTTC.

V and J are TRBV19 and TRBJ2-3; D remains unclear. From germline, CDR1 is LNHDA and CDR2 SQIVND (reference sequence). V was trimmed by 2 bases and J by 1 base, leaving 13 bases between them. This CDR3 comprises 16 residues. The CDR3, as DNA: TGTGCCAGTAGTATAAGCGCGGAGTGGGGCACAGATACGCAGTATTTT. Residues: CASSISAEWGTDTQYF.

The gene calls are TRBV10-3 and TRBJ2-7, with D perhaps matching TRBD2 (7 bases). V shed 5 bases and J shed 2 bases, with 13 bases lying between them. CDR3 size: 14 residues. Germline V gene sequence: CDR1 ENHRY, CDR2 SYGVKD. CDR3: CAISPTGTTYEQYF. In nucleotides, the CDR3 is TGTGCCATCAGTCCTACAGGGACTACCTACGAGCAGTACTTC.

The V and J genes are TRBV4-1 and TRBJ2-7; the D gene is possibly TRBD2 (6 bases). The V end lost 4 bases, the J end lost 1 base, and 17 bases lay between the germline ends. CDR3 length: 16 amino acids. CDR1 and CDR2 from the germline V gene are MGHRA and YSYEKL. In DNA, the CDR3 is TGCGCCAGCAGCCCCTTTAGCGGAGAGGCGTCCTACGAGCAGTACTTC. Translating it yields CASSPFSGEASYEQYF.

The chain has TRBV9 and TRBJ1-3; no definite D call. Trimming pared 2 bases from V and 1 base from J, leaving 10 bases between. This CDR3 comprises 15 residues. CDR1 is SGDLS and CDR2 is YYNGEE in the germline V gene. CDR3 DNA: TGTGCCAGCAGCGTGGATGGACTATCTGGAAACACCATATATTTT. Residues: CASSVDGLSGNTIYF.

The rearrangement joins TRBV4-3 to TRBJ2-3; 8 bases match TRBD1. Germline V lookup: CDR1 LGHNA, CDR2 YSLEER. Trimming took 1 base from V and 14 from J; bases not matched to a gene: 20. This CDR3 comprises 17 residues. DNA for the CDR3: TGCGCCAGCAGCCAAGCGGCTGGACAGGGATCCCCCGCCCCGCGGTATTTT. It encodes CASSQAAGQGSPAPRYF.

The rearrangement uses TRBV13 and TRBJ2-5; D remains unclear. V was pared by 0 bases and J by 1 base, with 9 bases between. This CDR3 is built from 15 residues. CDR1 and CDR2 from the germline V gene are PRHDT and FYEKMQ (reference sequence). This chain's CDR3 is CASSLGGFPQETQYF. CDR3 DNA: TGTGCCAGCAGCTTAGGAGGGTTCCCCCAAGAGACCCAGTACTTC.

The V and J genes are TRBV6-1 and TRBJ2-3; D may be TRBD1 (5 bases). The CDR3 totals 14 residues. The germline gives CDR1 MNHNS, CDR2 SASEGT. V was trimmed by 5 bases and J by 5 bases, leaving 14 bases between them. The CDR3 spells CASSPPRVGDTQYF. The DNA of the CDR3 is TGTGCCAGCAGTCCACCCAGGGTCGGAGATACGCAGTATTTT.

J is TRBJ1-6 and V is TRBV2; 8 nucleotides line up with TRBD1. V trimming: 6 bases; J trimming: 6 bases; junction bases outside the gene matches: 13. CDR1 is SNHLY, CDR2 FYNNEI, per germline. The CDR3 sequence is 17 residues long. The CDR3 DNA reads TGTGCCAGCAGCGAGACTGACAGGGGAACTATTAATTCACCCCTCCACTTT. This sequence encodes CASSETDRGTINSPLHF.

The rearrangement links TRBV11-2 to TRBJ2-7; D gene ambiguous. The CDR3 is made up of 14 amino acids. V was pared by 1 base and J by 6 bases, with 13 bases between. CDR1 is SGHAT, CDR2 FQNNGV, per germline. The CDR3 protein is CASSLVGSQTEQYF. The CDR3 DNA reads as TGTGCCAGCAGCTTAGTTGGTAGCCAGACCGAGCAGTACTTC.